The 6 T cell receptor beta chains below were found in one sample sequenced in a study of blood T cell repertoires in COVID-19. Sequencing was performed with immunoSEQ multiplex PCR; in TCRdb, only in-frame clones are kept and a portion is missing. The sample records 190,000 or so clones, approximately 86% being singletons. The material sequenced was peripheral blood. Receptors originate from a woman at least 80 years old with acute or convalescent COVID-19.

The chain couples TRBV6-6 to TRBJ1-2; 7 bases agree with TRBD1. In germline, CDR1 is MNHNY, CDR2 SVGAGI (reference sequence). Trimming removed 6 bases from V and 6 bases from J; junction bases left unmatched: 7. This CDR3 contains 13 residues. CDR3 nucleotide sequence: TGTGCCAGCAGGTACAGGGGCGGGGATGGCTACACCTTC. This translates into CASRYRGGDGYTF.

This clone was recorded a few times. CDR3 residues: CASSLTLATRSDTQYF. The DNA of the CDR3 is TGTGCCAGCAGTTTAACCCTAGCGACTAGGTCGGATACGCAGTATTTT. The J gene is TRBJ2-3, the V gene TRBV27; D might be TRBD2 (6 bases). Trimming took 2 bases from V and 6 from J, leaving 18 bases between them. The CDR3 runs to 16 residues. Germline values: CDR1 MNHEY, CDR2 SMNVEV (reference sequence).

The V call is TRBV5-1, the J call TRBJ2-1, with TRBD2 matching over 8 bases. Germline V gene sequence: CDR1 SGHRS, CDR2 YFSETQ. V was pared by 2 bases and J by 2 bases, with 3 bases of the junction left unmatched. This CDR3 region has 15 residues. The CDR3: CASSFSGAPYNEQFF. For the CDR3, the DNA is TGCGCCAGCAGCTTTAGCGGGGCCCCCTACAATGAGCAGTTCTTC. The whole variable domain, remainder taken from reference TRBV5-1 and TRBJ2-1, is KAGVTQTPRYLIKTRGQQVTLSCSPISGHRSVSWYQQTPGQGLQFLFEYFSETQRNKGNFPGRFSGRQFSNSRSEMNVSTLELGDSALYLCASSFSGAPYNEQFFGPGTRLTVL.

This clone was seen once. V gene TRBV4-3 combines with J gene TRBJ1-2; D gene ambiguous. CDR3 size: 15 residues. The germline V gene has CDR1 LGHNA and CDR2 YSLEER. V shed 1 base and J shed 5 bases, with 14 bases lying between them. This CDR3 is CASSQVMWASYGYTF. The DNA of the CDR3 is TGCGCCAGCAGCCAAGTAATGTGGGCGAGTTATGGCTACACCTTC.

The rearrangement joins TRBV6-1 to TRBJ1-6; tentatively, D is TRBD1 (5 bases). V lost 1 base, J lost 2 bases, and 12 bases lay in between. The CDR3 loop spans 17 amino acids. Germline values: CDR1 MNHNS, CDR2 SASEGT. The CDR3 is CASSEEVRVAYNSPLHF. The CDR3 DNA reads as TGTGCCAGCAGTGAAGAGGTCAGGGTAGCCTATAATTCACCCCTCCACTTT.

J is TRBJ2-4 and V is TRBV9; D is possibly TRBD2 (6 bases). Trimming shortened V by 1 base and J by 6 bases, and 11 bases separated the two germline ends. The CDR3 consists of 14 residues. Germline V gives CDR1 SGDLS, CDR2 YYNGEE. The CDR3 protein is CASSVKVSGNIQYF. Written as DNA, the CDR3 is TGTGCCAGCAGCGTAAAGGTTAGCGGAAACATTCAGTACTTC.